The 21 T cell receptor beta chains in this list originate from one sample, sequenced in a study of blood T cell repertoires in COVID-19. Sequenced by immunoSEQ multiplex PCR; TCRdb stores in-frame clones only, minus some. The sample contains about 91,000 clones, approximately 80% of which appear only once. The sample was peripheral blood. Receptor source: a woman aged 80 or over with acute or convalescent COVID-19.

The V gene is TRBV2, the J gene TRBJ2-3, with 16 bases lining up with TRBD2. Germline CDR1 and CDR2: SNHLY and FYNNEI. This CDR3 region has 16 residues. Trimming cost V 7 bases and J 8 bases; bases outside gene matches: 9. CDR3 sequence: CASTPSGTSGRVTQYF. CDR3 coding DNA: TGTGCCAGCACCCCGAGTGGGACTAGCGGGAGGGTTACGCAGTATTTT.

The J gene is TRBJ1-2, the V gene TRBV9; D is unclear. Germline V gene lookup returns CDR1 SGDLS and CDR2 YYNGEE. Trimming pared 3 bases from V and 6 bases from J, leaving 18 bases between. CDR3 size: 15 residues. CDR3 sequence reads: CASSAPGSLVDGYTF. The DNA of the CDR3 is TGTGCCAGCAGCGCCCCGGGGAGCCTCGTGGATGGCTACACCTTC.

The genes are TRBV28 and TRBJ2-7; 11 nucleotides align to TRBD2. V shed 2 bases and J 0 bases; nucleotides not matched to a gene: 3. The CDR3 consists of 16 residues. Germline CDR1 MDHEN, CDR2 SYDVKM. CDR3 residues: CASSLSGTSGSYEQYF. DNA for the CDR3: TGTGCCAGCAGTTTAAGCGGGACTAGCGGCTCCTACGAGCAGTACTTC. The complete variable domain, with remaining parts taken from reference TRBV28 and TRBJ2-7, reads DVKVTQSSRYLVKRTGEKVFLECVQDMDHENMFWYRQDPGLGLRLIYFSYDVKMKEKGDIPEGYSVSREKKERFSLILESASTNQTSMYLCASSLSGTSGSYEQYFGPGTRLTVT.

Worth noting for this clone: The sample carries other DNA sequences with the same CDR3. This chain uses TRBV30 with TRBJ1-1; D is uncertain. The germline V and J ends were trimmed by 5 bases and 0 bases, with 7 bases remaining between them. CDR1 GTSNPN and CDR2 SVGIG come from the germline V gene (reference sequence). CDR3 length equals 12 residues. The CDR3 spells CAWGPVNTEAFF. The CDR3 DNA reads as TGTGCCTGGGGGCCGGTGAACACTGAAGCTTTCTTT.

The gene calls are TRBV6-5 and TRBJ1-6; the D gene is possibly TRBD1 (5 bases). There are 13 residues in the CDR3. V gave up 8 bases and J gave up 8 bases, with 13 bases separating them. Germline CDR1 is MNHEY and CDR2 is SVGAGI. The CDR3 loop is CASAGQIDSPLHF. CDR3 DNA: TGTGCCAGCGCCGGACAAATTGATTCACCCCTCCACTTT.

The rearrangement uses TRBV27 and TRBJ1-5; 9 nucleotides agree with TRBD1. Trimming removed 5 bases from V and 4 bases from J; junction bases left unmatched: 3. Germline V gives CDR1 MNHEY, CDR2 SMNVEV (reference sequence). This CDR3 is built from 14 residues. CDR3 in amino acids: CASSLGQGNQPQHF. The CDR3 DNA is TGTGCCAGCAGTCTAGGACAGGGGAATCAGCCCCAGCATTTT.

This rearrangement joins TRBV7-9 to TRBJ1-6; no reliable D call. The CDR3 consists of 15 residues. V lost 6 bases and J 1 base, leaving 10 bases between the germline ends. The germline gives CDR1 SEHNR, CDR2 FQNEAQ (reference sequence). In DNA form, the CDR3 reads TGTGCCAGCAGTCCGGAGGGATCCTATAATTCACCCCTCCACTTT. It translates to CASSPEGSYNSPLHF.

This chain uses TRBV5-1 with TRBJ2-5; 8 nucleotides align to TRBD2. V shed 4 bases and J 5 bases; nucleotides not matched to a gene: 10. Germline V gene sequence: CDR1 SGHRS, CDR2 YFSETQ. This CDR3 spans 15 amino acids. CDR3 nucleotides: TGCGCCAGCAGCCGGGAGGGAACGGTGAGGGAGACCCAGTACTTC. Protein: CASSREGTVRETQYF.

This clone was seen a handful of times. The chain combines TRBV24-1 with TRBJ2-5, with D possibly TRBD1 on 5 matching bases. V lost 9 bases and J 3 bases, leaving 13 bases between the germline ends. This CDR3 is built from 13 residues. The germline CDR1 and CDR2 sequences are KGHDR and SFDVKD. CDR3 amino acids: CATSDRNEETQYF. The DNA for the CDR3 is TGTGCCACCTCAGACAGAAACGAAGAGACCCAGTACTTC.

The V gene is TRBV7-3, the J gene TRBJ2-3; D remains unclear. The V and J ends lost 3 bases and 2 bases respectively, with 12 bases between them. CDR1 and CDR2 (germline): SGHTA, FQGTGA. This CDR3 spans 15 amino acids. The CDR3 sequence: CASSFNEATTDTQYF. The CDR3 bases are TGTGCCAGCAGCTTTAACGAGGCTACCACAGATACGCAGTATTTT.

The chain uses TRBV11-2 and TRBJ2-7, with TRBD2 identical over 13 bases. CDR3 length: 16 amino acids. V dropped 3 bases and J dropped 0; count of bases not matched to a gene: 2. Germline CDR1 SGHAT, CDR2 FQNNGV. The CDR3 region has the DNA TGTGCCAGCAGCTTGGGACTAGCGGGATACTCCTACGAGCAGTACTTC. This encodes CASSLGLAGYSYEQYF.

The J gene is TRBJ1-2, the V gene TRBV28, with D unclear. V shed 6 bases and J shed 3 bases, with 14 bases lying between them. Germline CDR1 and CDR2: MDHEN and SYDVKM. The CDR3 totals 14 residues. This chain's CDR3 is CASRYAGADYGYTF. Written as DNA, the CDR3 is TGTGCCAGCAGATACGCGGGCGCGGACTATGGCTACACCTTC.

This clone was found a few times. This chain connects TRBV9 to TRBJ1-3; D is perhaps TRBD1 (5 bases). The ends were cut back, 4 bases at V and 3 bases at J, with 17 bases in the middle. Germline loops: CDR1 SGDLS, CDR2 YYNGEE. This CDR3 has 16 amino acids. The CDR3 bases are TGTGCCAGCAGCCCGTCGGGGGGAATAGGTGGAAACACCATATATTTT. Amino acids: CASSPSGGIGGNTIYF.

The chain recombines TRBV19 with TRBJ1-5; weak D call: TRBD1 (5 bases). This CDR3 spans 15 amino acids. V lost 4 bases, J lost 5 bases, and 15 bases lay in between. The germline V gene encodes CDR1 LNHDA and CDR2 SQIVND (reference sequence). CDR3 DNA: TGTGCCAGTAGTACCCTCGGGGGAAGTGATCAGCCCCAGCATTTT. Protein: CASSTLGGSDQPQHF. Based on the CDR3 plus reference TRBV19 and TRBJ1-5, the full variable domain is DGGITQSPKYLFRKEGQNVTLSCEQNLNHDAMYWYRQDPGQGLRLIYYSQIVNDFQKGDIAEGYSVSREKKESFPLTVTSAQKNPTAFYLCASSTLGGSDQPQHFGDGTRLSIL.

The gene calls are TRBV2 and TRBJ1-6; D gene uncertain. Trimming took off 5 bases at V and 5 bases at J, with 10 bases between the two ends. This CDR3 has 14 residues. Germline lookup yields CDR1 SNHLY and CDR2 FYNNEI. In DNA, the CDR3 is TGTGCCAGCAGTAAACAGACCGATAATTCACCCCTCCACTTT. Residues: CASSKQTDNSPLHF. The variable domain in full, completed from reference TRBV2 and TRBJ1-6, reads EPEVTQTPSHQVTQMGQEVILRCVPISNHLYFYWYRQILGQKVEFLVSFYNNEISEKSEIFDDQFSVERPDGSNFTLKIRSTKLEDSAMYFCASSKQTDNSPLHFGNGTRLTVT.

There are many counts of this clone. The chain uses TRBV6-5 and TRBJ2-6, with D possibly matching TRBD1 (6 bases). The CDR3 is 14 residues long. The germline V gene encodes CDR1 MNHEY and CDR2 SVGAGI. Trimming stripped 5 bases from V and 2 bases from J, with 7 bases between. The CDR3 DNA reads as TGTGCCAGCAGTCGGGACACTGGGGCCAACGTCCTGACTTTC. It codes for CASSRDTGANVLTF.

This clone was picked up one time. The chain is built from TRBV3-1 (or the pseudogene TRBV3-2) and TRBJ1-2; 7 bases fit TRBD1. Germline CDR1 and CDR2: LGHDT and YNNKEL (reference sequence). The V gene end was trimmed by 1 base and the J gene end by 7 bases; junction bases not matched to a gene: 6. CDR3 length: 14 amino acids. CDR3 residues: CASSQGIGGSGYTF. The CDR3 DNA reads TGTGCCAGCAGCCAAGGGATAGGGGGCAGTGGCTACACCTTC.

The rearrangement links TRBV12-3 or TRBV12-4 to TRBJ1-1; maybe TRBD1 (5 bases). The CDR3 contains 13 residues. The V and J ends lost 5 bases and 4 bases respectively, with 11 bases between them. The CDR3: CASSPRGITEAFF. In DNA, the CDR3 is TGTGCCAGCAGTCCGCGGGGCATCACTGAAGCTTTCTTT.

This chain links TRBV28 with TRBJ2-1; 10 bases are shared with TRBD1. Germline V CDR1 and CDR2: MDHEN, SYDVKM. The CDR3 is 18 amino acids. V lost 6 bases, J lost 0 bases, and 11 bases stayed unmatched. The CDR3 sequence is CASRPGQGSLSSYNEQFF. Written as DNA, the CDR3 is TGTGCCAGCAGACCGGGACAGGGGTCCCTGAGCTCCTACAATGAGCAGTTCTTC. Supplemented by reference TRBV28 and TRBJ2-1, the full variable domain reads DVKVTQSSRYLVKRTGEKVFLECVQDMDHENMFWYRQDPGLGLRLIYFSYDVKMKEKGDIPEGYSVSREKKERFSLILESASTNQTSMYLCASRPGQGSLSSYNEQFFGPGTRLTVL.

The J gene is TRBJ1-2, the V gene TRBV19; D uncertain. V lost 5 bases, J lost 7 bases, and 14 bases lay in between. This CDR3 spans 13 amino acids. Germline V lookup: CDR1 LNHDA, CDR2 SQIVND (reference sequence). CDR3 amino acids: CASSPGPGIGYTF. The CDR3 DNA reads as TGTGCCAGTAGTCCTGGTCCAGGCATTGGCTACACCTTC.

The chain has TRBV10-3 and TRBJ2-5, with D hard to call. V lost 4 bases to trimming and J lost 3 bases, with 9 bases between them. The CDR3 loop spans 13 amino acids. CDR1 ENHRY and CDR2 SYGVKD come from the germline V gene. This chain's CDR3 is CAISVGRKETQYF. For the CDR3, the DNA is TGTGCCATCAGTGTGGGCAGAAAAGAGACCCAGTACTTC.